A single sample gave rise to the 31 T cell receptor beta chains below, sequenced in a study of OX40 agonist ivuxolimab in advanced cancers. To prepare the library, the immunoSEQ multiplex PCR assay was applied. Imported from immuneACCESS, the table was reduced by TCRdb to in-frame sequences with V and J called. These copies leave out some clones; in studies compared against another copy, an unresolved V gene accounts for under half, and the cause of the remainder is not known. The sample table holds tens of thousands of clones, of which around 90% were seen once. About 11% of the sample belongs to the ten largest clones. The sequences come from CD4+ or CD8+ T cells sorted from blood, collected in a trial of the OX40 agonist ivuxolimab. These receptors were collected from an adult with an advanced solid tumor such as melanoma, head and neck, liver or kidney cancer.

V is TRBV6-6 and J is TRBJ2-5, with D tentatively TRBD2 (6 bases). Germline CDR1 reads MNHNY; CDR2 reads SVGAGI (reference sequence). The CDR3 contains 13 residues. V was clipped by 7 bases and J by 5 bases, with 14 bases between them. The CDR3 DNA is TGTGCCAGCACACTAAGACTAGGGGAGACCCAGTACTTC. Its protein is CASTLRLGETQYF.

The chain combines TRBV9 with TRBJ2-1; 8 bases line up with TRBD2. The V and J ends lost 3 bases and 2 bases, in that order; junction bases with no gene match: 4. CDR1 is SGDLS, CDR2 YYNGEE, per germline. There are 15 residues in the CDR3. The CDR3 coding sequence is TGTGCCAGCAGCGGGCGGGAGGCAGCCTACAATGAGCAGTTCTTC. It encodes CASSGREAAYNEQFF. Full variable domain (rest looked up from reference TRBV9 and TRBJ2-1): DSGVTQTPKHLITATGQRVTLRCSPRSGDLSVYWYQQSLDQGLQFLIQYYNGEERAKGNILERFSAQQFPDLHSELNLSSLELGDSALYFCASSGREAAYNEQFFGPGTRLTVL.

V gene TRBV2 combines with J gene TRBJ2-1; D assignment may be TRBD1 or TRBD2 (7 bases each). V lost 10 bases, J lost 4 bases, and 23 bases lay in between. The germline CDR1 and CDR2 sequences are SNHLY and FYNNEI. CDR3 size: 16 residues. The CDR3 loop is CATYQGGGSVYNEQFF. The CDR3 region has the DNA TGTGCCACCTACCAGGGGGGCGGGAGTGTATACAATGAGCAGTTCTTC.

CDR3 loop: CASSHTWATEAFF. The CDR3 region has the DNA TGTGCCAGCAGCCATACATGGGCCACTGAAGCTTTCTTT. The V call is TRBV6-6, the J call TRBJ1-1; unclear D gene. This CDR3 has 13 amino acids. Germline V gives CDR1 MNHNY, CDR2 SVGAGI (reference sequence). Trimming pared 6 bases from V and 4 bases from J, leaving 12 bases between.

This sequence joins TRBV28 and TRBJ1-2, with unresolved D. V was trimmed by 3 bases and J by 4 bases, leaving 18 bases between them. Germline assignment: CDR1 MDHEN and CDR2 SYDVKM. The CDR3 has 16 residues. The CDR3 DNA follows: TGTGCCAGCAGTTTGGTGGCCGGCGATCCGATCTATGGCTACACCTTC. It translates to CASSLVAGDPIYGYTF.

The gene calls are TRBV19 and TRBJ1-1, with a weak D call TRBD1 (5 bases). Per germline, CDR1 LNHDA and CDR2 SQIVND (reference sequence). This CDR3 contains 13 residues. The V end was cut by 4 bases, the J end by 1 base, with 7 bases between. Here the CDR3 reads CASSRGRNTEAFF. For the CDR3, the DNA is TGTGCCAGTAGTAGGGGCAGGAACACTGAAGCTTTCTTT.

The chain employs TRBV5-4 and TRBJ2-3; 13 bases map to TRBD2. This CDR3 is built from 15 residues. Germline assignment: CDR1 SGHNT and CDR2 YYREEE (reference sequence). J lost 8 bases, V lost 4 bases, and 7 bases had no gene match. The CDR3 loop reads CASSPGLAGRATQYF. CDR3 DNA: TGTGCCAGCAGCCCGGGACTAGCGGGGCGGGCTACGCAGTATTTT.

J is TRBJ1-6 and V is TRBV5-1; weak D call: TRBD1 (6 bases). V gave up 5 bases and J gave up 11 bases, with 26 bases separating them. Germline V gene data show CDR1 as SGHRS and CDR2 as YFSETQ. The CDR3 is 17 amino acids. The CDR3: CASSFLGQRESGAPLHF. For the CDR3, the DNA is TGCGCCAGCAGTTTCCTCGGACAGCGGGAAAGTGGGGCACCCCTCCACTTT.

The rearrangement uses TRBV19 and TRBJ1-2; 7 nucleotides line up with TRBD1. V dropped 10 bases and J dropped 4; count of bases not matched to a gene: 9. The CDR3 has 13 residues. Per germline, CDR1 LNHDA and CDR2 SQIVND (reference sequence). For the CDR3, the DNA is TGTGCCACTAGCGGACAGGTGAGCTATGGCTACACCTTC. Translating gives CATSGQVSYGYTF.

The V and J genes are TRBV7-9 and TRBJ1-2, with unresolved D. The germline V and J ends were trimmed by 1 base and 9 bases, with 15 bases remaining between them. CDR1 and CDR2 from the germline V gene are SEHNR and FQNEAQ (reference sequence). The CDR3 runs to 14 residues. As DNA, the CDR3 is TGTGCCAGCAGCTTAGTGACGGCCTATGAAAGCTACACCTTC. Translating gives CASSLVTAYESYTF.

In the case of this clone: Sequence at one end of the junction differs from germline and may be a read error. The chain has TRBV7-9 and TRBJ2-1, with 7 positions matching TRBD1. The CDR3 has 13 amino acids. In germline, CDR1 is SEHNR, CDR2 FQNEAQ (reference sequence). In DNA form, the CDR3 reads TGTGCCAGCAGTTTAGGGGGCGGAAGTGAGCAGTTCTTC. Protein product: CASSLGGGSEQFF.

The chain has TRBV2 and TRBJ2-3; D possibly corresponds to TRBD2 (6 bases). The CDR3 loop spans 16 amino acids. The germline V gene has CDR1 SNHLY and CDR2 FYNNEI. Trimming took off 0 bases at V and 4 bases at J, with 14 bases between the two ends. The CDR3 loop is CASSEAWGEFADTQYF. The CDR3 DNA is TGTGCCAGCAGTGAAGCGTGGGGGGAGTTCGCAGATACGCAGTATTTT.

J is TRBJ1-2 and V is TRBV7-9; TRBD1 aligns across 9 bases. V lost 5 bases and J lost 5; bases outside the gene matches: 15. The CDR3 runs to 17 residues. Germline CDR1 is SEHNR and CDR2 is FQNEAQ (reference sequence). CDR3 protein: CASSDVDRGVFRYGYTF. In DNA form, the CDR3 reads TGTGCCAGCAGCGACGTAGACAGGGGGGTTTTTAGGTATGGCTACACCTTC.

This sequence joins TRBV28 and TRBJ2-2, with D possibly called TRBD1 or TRBD2 (5 bases each). Germline V gives CDR1 MDHEN, CDR2 SYDVKM. The CDR3 contains 17 residues. V was pared by 5 bases and J by 6 bases, with 22 bases between. The CDR3 nucleotides are TGTGCCAGCAGTACCGGGACCGAGGGAAGGCGCTCCGGGGAGCTGTTTTTT. This sequence encodes CASSTGTEGRRSGELFF.

Only one count was recorded for this clone. V is TRBV4-1 and J is TRBJ1-1; possibly TRBD1 for D (5 bases). Trimming removed 2 bases from V and 0 bases from J, with 13 bases in between. The germline V gene has CDR1 MGHRA and CDR2 YSYEKL. CDR3 size: 16 residues. The CDR3 is CASSQKSGPMNTEAFF. The CDR3 DNA follows: TGCGCCAGCAGCCAAAAATCGGGACCGATGAACACTGAAGCTTTCTTT.

The chain recombines TRBV7-8 with TRBJ2-2; TRBD2 matches at 7 bases. The CDR3 is made up of 17 amino acids. Germline V gene sequence: CDR1 SGHVS, CDR2 FQNEAQ. J was trimmed by 3 bases and V by 5 bases; bases with no gene match: 12. For the CDR3, the DNA is TGTGCCAGCAGCCCACCCTGGGAGGGCTGGGACACCGGGGAGCTGTTTTTT. As protein: CASSPPWEGWDTGELFF.

J is TRBJ2-5 and V is TRBV4-3, with a possible D match to TRBD1 (6 bases). The germline gives CDR1 LGHNA, CDR2 YSLEER. The V end was cut by 1 base, the J end by 2 bases, with 11 bases between. CDR3 length: 15 amino acids. CDR3 sequence: CASSQGTGTQETQYF. The CDR3 DNA follows: TGCGCCAGCAGCCAAGGGACCGGGACACAAGAGACCCAGTACTTC.

The rearrangement joins TRBV5-4 to TRBJ2-7; D is uncertain. Germline V lookup: CDR1 SGHNT, CDR2 YYREEE (reference sequence). Trimming pared 0 bases from V and 3 bases from J, leaving 13 bases between. There are 15 residues in the CDR3. The CDR3 spells CASSLVLWHHYEQYF. In nucleotides, the CDR3 is TGTGCCAGCAGCTTGGTTTTATGGCACCACTACGAGCAGTACTTC.

V usage is TRBV28 and J usage is TRBJ2-3; 7 nucleotides line up with TRBD1. The germline CDR1 and CDR2 sequences are MDHEN and SYDVKM. Germline trimming cut 5 bases from V and 1 base from J; bases unmatched to any gene: 3. The CDR3 loop spans 14 amino acids. CDR3 nucleotide sequence: TGTGCCAGCAGTACAGGGGCGCGCACAGATACGCAGTATTTT. Translating gives CASSTGARTDTQYF.

The chain couples TRBV28 to TRBJ1-1, with 11 bases lining up with TRBD1. Germline V CDR1 and CDR2: MDHEN, SYDVKM. J gave up 5 bases and V 5 bases, and 7 bases lay outside the gene matches. This CDR3 region has 15 residues. DNA for the CDR3: TGTGCCAGCAGTACTTGGACAGGGGGCCGAACTGAAGCTTTCTTT. This codes for CASSTWTGGRTEAFF. The entire variable domain, with the rest obtained from reference TRBV28 and TRBJ1-1, is as follows: DVKVTQSSRYLVKRTGEKVFLECVQDMDHENMFWYRQDPGLGLRLIYFSYDVKMKEKGDIPEGYSVSREKKERFSLILESASTNQTSMYLCASSTWTGGRTEAFFGQGTRLTVV.

A single count supports this clone. The V call is TRBV27, the J call TRBJ1-5; TRBD1 is a possible D gene (6 bases). The V gene lost 5 bases and the J gene lost 4 bases, with 18 bases spanning the gap. This CDR3 comprises 16 residues. CDR1 is MNHEY, CDR2 SMNVEV, per germline (reference sequence). DNA for the CDR3: TGTGCCAGCAGTCCCGGGACACTGCTAACTAATCAGCCCCAGCATTTT. Translation gives CASSPGTLLTNQPQHF.

V is TRBV5-1 and J is TRBJ1-2; 9 bases map to TRBD1. The germline V gene has CDR1 SGHRS and CDR2 YFSETQ. This CDR3 has 15 residues. Germline trimming cut 3 bases from V and 2 bases from J; bases unmatched to any gene: 5. CDR3 DNA: TGCGCCAGCAGCTCGACAGGGGGTCCGAACTATGGCTACACCTTC. Translating it yields CASSSTGGPNYGYTF.

The chain is built from TRBV7-9 and TRBJ2-1; 8 bases fit TRBD1. The ends lost 6 bases at V and 2 bases at J; junction bases unmatched: 9. Germline CDR1 and CDR2: SEHNR and FQNEAQ (reference sequence). This CDR3 is built from 16 residues. The CDR3 protein is CASRPRTGSPYNEQFF. In DNA, the CDR3 is TGTGCCAGCAGACCTCGGACAGGGAGTCCCTACAATGAGCAGTTCTTC.

The genes are TRBV28 and TRBJ1-1, with TRBD1 matching 7 bases. CDR1 MDHEN and CDR2 SYDVKM come from the germline V gene. Losses at the gene ends were 6 bases for V and 3 bases for J; bases not matched to a gene: 4. The CDR3 loop spans 13 amino acids. DNA for the CDR3: TGTGCCAGCAGCCAGACAGGGCACACTGAAGCTTTCTTT. Amino acids: CASSQTGHTEAFF. Combining the CDR3 with reference TRBV28 and TRBJ1-1 gives the whole variable domain DVKVTQSSRYLVKRTGEKVFLECVQDMDHENMFWYRQDPGLGLRLIYFSYDVKMKEKGDIPEGYSVSREKKERFSLILESASTNQTSMYLCASSQTGHTEAFFGQGTRLTVV.

V and J are TRBV28 and TRBJ2-5, with D possibly matching TRBD2 (7 bases). V was shortened by 1 base and J by 5 bases, with 20 bases between the two germline ends. Germline CDR1 MDHEN, CDR2 SYDVKM. This CDR3 spans 17 amino acids. This CDR3 is CASSLYQTRGASETQYF. The CDR3 nucleotides read TGTGCCAGCAGTTTATACCAAACCCGGGGGGCGAGTGAGACCCAGTACTTC. The full variable domain, its missing parts supplied by reference TRBV28 and TRBJ2-5, is DVKVTQSSRYLVKRTGEKVFLECVQDMDHENMFWYRQDPGLGLRLIYFSYDVKMKEKGDIPEGYSVSREKKERFSLILESASTNQTSMYLCASSLYQTRGASETQYFGPGTRLLVL.

The V and J genes are TRBV6-1 and TRBJ2-7, with 8 bases matching TRBD1. Germline CDR1 and CDR2: MNHNS and SASEGT. The junction had 8 bases not matched to a gene; V was cut back by 2 bases and J by 5 bases. The CDR3 length is 15 residues. The CDR3 sequence: CASSESGQGDHEQYF. In DNA, the CDR3 is TGTGCCAGCAGTGAATCAGGACAGGGAGACCACGAGCAGTACTTC.

V and J are TRBV13 and TRBJ1-2; tentatively, D is TRBD1 (5 bases). V shed 0 bases and J shed 4 bases, with 12 bases lying between them. The germline CDR1 and CDR2 sequences are PRHDT and FYEKMQ (reference sequence). This CDR3 has 15 amino acids. The CDR3 coding sequence is TGTGCCAGCAGCTTAGGCCTAGGGGTAGGCTATGGCTACACCTTC. This gives the protein CASSLGLGVGYGYTF.

This chain joins TRBV6-5 and TRBJ1-1; 7 bases map to TRBD1. The CDR3 is made up of 10 amino acids. In germline, CDR1 is MNHEY, CDR2 SVGAGI. V was clipped by 10 bases and J by 8 bases; unmatched bases: 4. CDR3 loop: CATGDSEAFF. In DNA, the CDR3 is TGTGCCACCGGGGACAGCGAAGCTTTCTTT.

V and J are TRBV16 and TRBJ2-5; D is perhaps TRBD1 (5 bases). V lost 3 bases to trimming and J lost 1 base, with 9 bases between them. Germline V lookup: CDR1 KGHSY, CDR2 FQNENV. CDR3 length: 14 residues. CDR3 loop: CASSQGTGQETQYF. The DNA of the CDR3 is TGTGCCAGCAGCCAGGGAACAGGCCAAGAGACCCAGTACTTC.

This clone has just one count. The rearrangement uses TRBV7-6 and TRBJ2-7; D is perhaps TRBD2 (5 bases). Germline V gives CDR1 SGHVS, CDR2 FNYEAQ. Trimming cost V 2 bases and J 1 base, with 9 bases left between them. This CDR3 has 14 residues. CDR3 DNA sequence: TGTGCCAGCAGCTTACTCGGGGAGTCCTACGAGCAGTACTTC. This encodes CASSLLGESYEQYF.

This chain connects TRBV18 to TRBJ2-7; D assignment may be TRBD1 or TRBD2 (5 bases each). Deletions cut 8 bases from V and 1 base from J, with 9 bases between. The CDR3 covers 12 residues. The germline gives CDR1 KGHSH, CDR2 LQKENI. The CDR3 sequence is CASRDGSYEQYF. DNA for the CDR3: TGTGCCAGCCGGGACGGATCCTACGAGCAGTACTTC.